A single sample is the source of the 4 T cell receptor beta chains below, sequenced in a study of CD4+ T cells in melanoma. Assay used: immunoSEQ multiplex PCR; TCRdb lists only in-frame clones, some missing. The sample holds approximately 10,000 clones, 55% to 80% seen once. Sequenced sample: cells from a culture (not recorded whether cultured in vitro). The receptors here all came from a human donor with melanoma.

V usage is TRBV10-3 and J usage is TRBJ2-2; TRBD1 matches 8 bases. The V gene's germline CDR1 is ENHRY and CDR2 SYGVKD. J gave up 7 bases and V 2 bases, and 15 bases lay outside the gene matches. The CDR3 contains 18 residues. CDR3 loop: CAISEMGVESGTGGELFF. The CDR3 nucleotides are TGTGCCATCAGTGAGATGGGGGTTGAGTCCGGGACAGGCGGGGAGCTGTTTTTT.

The chain links TRBV7-9 to TRBJ1-6, with TRBD1 matching 7 bases. Germline V CDR1 and CDR2: SEHNR, FQNEAQ (reference sequence). With V trimmed by 4 bases and J by 1 base, 7 bases remained unmatched. CDR3 length equals 17 residues. In DNA, the CDR3 is TGTGCCAGCAGCTCTTCTAACAGGGGTTCCTATAATTCACCCCTCCACTTT. It is translated as CASSSSNRGSYNSPLHF.

This clone appeared a single time. This chain connects TRBV20-1 to TRBJ2-5; D unclear. Germline CDR1 is DFQATT and CDR2 is SNEGSKA (reference sequence). CDR3 length: 11 amino acids. V shed 5 bases and J shed 4 bases, with 8 bases lying between them. CDR3 sequence (DNA): TGCAGTGCTCGGGCGTTAGAGACCCAGTACTTC. It is translated as CSARALETQYF.

The chain links TRBV9 to TRBJ2-1; 8 nucleotides match TRBD2. Losses at the gene ends were 0 bases for V and 7 bases for J; bases not matched to a gene: 6. Per the germline V gene, CDR1 is SGDLS and CDR2 is YYNGEE. The CDR3 has 15 amino acids. The CDR3 DNA reads TGTGCCAGCAGCGTAGCGGGGGGGCCTAGGAATGAGCAGTTCTTC. Its protein product is CASSVAGGPRNEQFF.